This T cell receptor (beta chain) was recorded in a study of cytomegalovirus exposure and HLA in healthy donors. Turning to the study itself: Earlier findings included some 120 million unique TCR beta sequences obtained from about 180 million T cells. Within the Caucasian-associated ancestry cluster were roughly 82% of the 300 to 450 genotyped donors.

The CDR3 is 13 residues long. Germline-derived CDR1 and CDR2 are GTSNPN and SVGIG (reference sequence). J gave up 5 bases and V 1 base, and 3 bases lay outside the gene matches. The PCR contained 60 Vbeta and 13 Jbeta primers. The assay was immunoSEQ multiplex PCR, and TCRdb's table has in-frame clones only and misses some. The sample has under 200,000 clones; almost 85% are singletons. There were likely unrecorded immune exposures, though donors were nominally healthy when sampled. This rearrangement joins TRBV30 to TRBJ2-7, with TRBD2 identical over 9 bases. The clonotype originates from a woman between 50 and 59 years old in good health and CMV-seronegative. Sequencing was carried out using PBMCs. The CDR3 loop is CAWSGGRANEQYF. The CDR3 bases are TGTGCCTGGAGTGGCGGGAGGGCCAACGAGCAGTACTTC.